Shown below are 15 T cell receptor beta chains from a single sample sequenced in a study of blood T cell repertoires in COVID-19. The repertoire was sequenced with immunoSEQ multiplex PCR; TCRdb's copy has only in-frame clones and lacks some. The sample yields approximately 82,000 clones, roughly 89% seen once. Sequenced: PBMCs or T cells enriched from blood (not recorded which). Every receptor here comes from a woman aged 45-60 years with acute COVID-19.

This clone was picked up a small number of times. Given the absence of the conserved phenylalanine or tryptophan at the CDR3 end, a read error is likely. The limits of the CDR3 on the DNA are not certain, so only TCRdb's listed CDR3 is given. The chain couples TRBV7-2 to TRBJ1-1; the table assigns TRBD1, which was not confirmed against the DNA. The CDR3 length is 15 residues, termini included. Germline V gene sequence: CDR1 SGHTA, CDR2 FQGNSA. CDR3 amino acids: CASSFSRPGTELFPM.

The V call is TRBV30, the J call TRBJ1-2; D is possibly TRBD1 (6 bases). Trimming pared 7 bases from V and 1 base from J, leaving 25 bases between. The CDR3 loop spans 17 amino acids. Germline CDR1 and CDR2: GTSNPN and SVGIG (reference sequence). CDR3 in amino acids: CASESPIGQSNNYGYTF. CDR3 DNA sequence: TGTGCCTCCGAGTCCCCCATTGGACAGTCTAATAACTATGGCTACACCTTC.

The V call is TRBV6-6, the J call TRBJ1-4; D is possibly TRBD1 (5 bases). V was cut by 6 bases and J by 4 bases, with 12 bases left in between. The CDR3 is 14 amino acids. Germline-derived CDR1 and CDR2 are MNHNY and SVGAGI (reference sequence). This CDR3 is CASSPPDSNEKLFF. CDR3 DNA sequence: TGTGCCAGCAGCCCTCCAGACAGTAATGAAAAACTGTTTTTT.

CDR3 residues: CASSEAAGGVGYGYTF. CDR3 sequence (DNA): TGTGCCAGCAGTGAGGCAGCAGGGGGCGTAGGCTATGGCTACACCTTC. The chain uses TRBV6-1 and TRBJ1-2; TRBD1 aligns across 8 bases. Germline CDR1 and CDR2: MNHNS and SASEGT. The CDR3 is made up of 16 amino acids. After removal of 3 bases from V and 4 bases from J, the junction contained 10 bases not matched to a gene.

The V gene is TRBV10-3, the J gene TRBJ1-5; D not resolved. V shed 0 bases and J shed 7 bases, with 4 bases lying between them. Germline CDR1 is ENHRY and CDR2 is SYGVKD. The CDR3 runs to 12 residues. CDR3 sequence reads: CAISESQQPQHF. The DNA of the CDR3 is TGTGCCATCAGTGAGTCACAGCAGCCCCAGCATTTT.

The CDR3 sequence: CASSLGLADYNEQFF. The DNA for the CDR3 is TGTGCCAGCAGTCTAGGACTAGCGGATTACAATGAGCAGTTCTTC. The chain couples TRBV7-8 to TRBJ2-1, with TRBD2 identical over 10 bases. Germline assignment: CDR1 SGHVS and CDR2 FQNEAQ. V was pared by 6 bases and J by 4 bases, with 6 bases of the junction left unmatched. The CDR3 runs to 15 residues.

The rearrangement links TRBV6-5 to TRBJ2-3, with 8 bases identical to TRBD1. Germline V gene sequence: CDR1 MNHEY, CDR2 SVGAGI. The ends lost 5 bases at V and 2 bases at J; junction bases unmatched: 3. This CDR3 spans 14 amino acids. The CDR3 DNA follows: TGTGCCAGCAGTCAGGACAGGGACACAGATACGCAGTATTTT. Amino acids: CASSQDRDTDTQYF.

This chain joins TRBV6-2 or TRBV6-3 and TRBJ2-3, with TRBD1 matching 8 bases. CDR1 and CDR2 from the germline V gene are MNHEY and SVGEGT. This CDR3 has 16 residues. With V trimmed by 2 bases and J by 2 bases, 6 bases remained unmatched. The CDR3 protein is CASSYRPGQATDTQYF. The CDR3 DNA sequence: TGTGCCAGCAGTTACAGACCGGGACAGGCCACAGATACGCAGTATTTT.

This clone was counted once. CDR3 amino acids: CASSRQGGTGELFF. The CDR3 DNA sequence: TGTGCCAGTAGTAGGCAGGGCGGCACCGGGGAGCTGTTTTTT. This rearrangement joins TRBV19 to TRBJ2-2, with D perhaps TRBD1 (5 bases). Trimming removed 4 bases at V and 4 bases at J, with 10 bases between. The CDR3 length is 14 residues. The germline V gene has CDR1 LNHDA and CDR2 SQIVND (reference sequence).

The chain has TRBV27 and TRBJ2-1; D unresolved. With 2 bases removed from V and 0 bases from J, the gap between germline ends came to 14 bases. This CDR3 comprises 17 residues. The germline V gene has CDR1 MNHEY and CDR2 SMNVEV (reference sequence). The CDR3: CASSLPRYSSSYNEQFF. The CDR3 bases are TGTGCCAGCAGTTTACCCCGTTACAGCAGCTCCTACAATGAGCAGTTCTTC.

V and J are TRBV12-5 and TRBJ1-6, with 7 bases identical to TRBD1. Germline V gene lookup returns CDR1 LGHNT and CDR2 FRNRAP. This CDR3 has 17 amino acids. Trimming removed 0 bases from V and 7 bases from J; junction bases left unmatched: 9. CDR3 region: CASGLVLGGQLNSPLHF. The CDR3, as DNA: TGTGCTAGTGGTTTGGTACTTGGGGGACAGTTGAATTCACCCCTCCACTTT.

This clone appeared a single time. V gene TRBV5-4 combines with J gene TRBJ2-7; 8 nucleotides line up with TRBD2. V was clipped by 0 bases and J by 4 bases; unmatched bases: 9. Looked up from germline, CDR1 is SGHNT and CDR2 is YYREEE (reference sequence). The CDR3 is made up of 16 amino acids. CDR3 coding DNA: TGTGCCAGCAGCTTGGCCCCGTCGGGGGGGCGTTACGAGCAGTACTTC. The encoded protein is CASSLAPSGGRYEQYF.

V and J are TRBV7-2 and TRBJ2-3; tentatively, D is TRBD2 (5 bases). From germline, CDR1 is SGHTA and CDR2 FQGNSA. The CDR3 spans 14 residues. V was shortened by 4 bases and J by 5 bases, with 13 bases between the two germline ends. CDR3 amino acids: CASSSSWAGDTQYF. CDR3 sequence (DNA): TGTGCCAGCAGCTCCTCTTGGGCGGGAGATACGCAGTATTTT. The full variable domain, its missing parts supplied by reference TRBV7-2 and TRBJ2-3, is GAGVSQSPSNKVTEKGKDVELRCDPISGHTALYWYRQSLGQGLEFLIYFQGNSAPDKSGLPSDRFSAERTGGSVSTLTIQRTQQEDSAVYLCASSSSWAGDTQYFGPGTRLTVL.

The rearrangement joins TRBV2 to TRBJ2-5, with TRBD2 matching over 7 bases. The V gene's germline CDR1 is SNHLY and CDR2 FYNNEI. V shed 7 bases and J 1 base; nucleotides not matched to a gene: 6. This CDR3 comprises 14 residues. The CDR3 is CASTLGGGQETQYF. The CDR3 DNA follows: TGTGCCAGCACCCTGGGGGGGGGCCAAGAGACCCAGTACTTC.

The V call is TRBV27, the J call TRBJ2-1; TRBD2 aligns across 7 bases. The ends lost 2 bases at V and 0 bases at J; junction bases unmatched: 4. The CDR3 totals 16 residues. The germline CDR1 and CDR2 sequences are MNHEY and SMNVEV (reference sequence). The CDR3 reads CASSLIAGLSYNEQFF. CDR3 nucleotide sequence: TGTGCCAGCAGTTTAATAGCGGGCCTCTCCTACAATGAGCAGTTCTTC.